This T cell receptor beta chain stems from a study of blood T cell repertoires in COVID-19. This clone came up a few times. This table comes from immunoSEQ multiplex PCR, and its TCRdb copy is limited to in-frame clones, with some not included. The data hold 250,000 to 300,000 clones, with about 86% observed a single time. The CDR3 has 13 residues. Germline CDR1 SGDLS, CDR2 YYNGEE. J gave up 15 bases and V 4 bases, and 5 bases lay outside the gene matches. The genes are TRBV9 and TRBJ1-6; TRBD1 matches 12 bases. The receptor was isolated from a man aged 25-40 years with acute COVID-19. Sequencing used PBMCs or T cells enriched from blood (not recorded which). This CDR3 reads CASSTGQGAHLHF. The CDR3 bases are TGTGCCAGCAGCACGGGACAGGGGGCTCACCTCCACTTT.